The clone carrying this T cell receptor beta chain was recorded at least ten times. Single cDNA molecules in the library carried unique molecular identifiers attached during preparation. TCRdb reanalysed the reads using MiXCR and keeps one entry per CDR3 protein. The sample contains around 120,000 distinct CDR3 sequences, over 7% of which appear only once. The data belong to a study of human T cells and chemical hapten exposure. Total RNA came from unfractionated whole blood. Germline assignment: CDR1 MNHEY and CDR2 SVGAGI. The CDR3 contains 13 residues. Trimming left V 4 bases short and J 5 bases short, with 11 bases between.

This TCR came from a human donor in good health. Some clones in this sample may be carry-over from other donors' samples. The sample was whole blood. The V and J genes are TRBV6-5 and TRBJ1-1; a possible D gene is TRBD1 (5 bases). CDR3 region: CASSSGPATEAFF. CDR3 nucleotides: TGTGCCAGCAGTTCGGGACCGGCTACTGAAGCTTTCTTT.